These 25 T cell receptor beta chains came from one sample sequenced in a study of cytomegalovirus exposure and HLA in healthy donors. The repertoire was sequenced with immunoSEQ multiplex PCR; TCRdb's copy has only in-frame clones and lacks some. This table holds 250,000 to 400,000 clones, 88% found once. Material for sequencing was PBMCs. The receptors were gathered from a man aged 25-40 years in good health and CMV-seronegative.

The chain combines TRBV2 with TRBJ1-2; no clear D. The CDR3 has 11 residues. CDR1 SNHLY and CDR2 FYNNEI come from the germline V gene. The V and J ends lost 4 bases and 8 bases respectively, with 8 bases between them. The CDR3 DNA is TGTGCCAGCAGTGGTCCGGGAGGCTACACCTTC. This gives the protein CASSGPGGYTF. The variable domain in full, with the rest retrieved from reference TRBV2 and TRBJ1-2, is EPEVTQTPSHQVTQMGQEVILRCVPISNHLYFYWYRQILGQKVEFLVSFYNNEISEKSEIFDDQFSVERPDGSNFTLKIRSTKLEDSAMYFCASSGPGGYTFGSGTRLTVV.

The chain carries TRBV15 and TRBJ2-5, with D maybe TRBD2 (6 bases). The CDR3 consists of 15 residues. In germline, CDR1 is LNHNV, CDR2 YYDKDF (reference sequence). Trimming took 6 bases from V and 5 from J, leaving 19 bases between them. In DNA, the CDR3 is TGTGCCACCAGTTTGTTGAGGGACTCTGGGGAGACCCAGTACTTC. It translates to CATSLLRDSGETQYF.

The chain has TRBV20-1 and TRBJ2-7, with unresolved D. The CDR3 has 11 residues. V dropped 3 bases and J dropped 2 bases, with 5 bases sitting between them. Germline V CDR1 and CDR2: DFQATT, SNEGSKA (reference sequence). CDR3 bases: TGCAGTGCTAGTGGCCCCTACGAGCAGTACTTC. Translated, it gives CSASGPYEQYF.

The chain couples TRBV28 to TRBJ2-3, with TRBD1 identical over 8 bases. The V gene end was trimmed by 6 bases and the J gene end by 5 bases; junction bases not matched to a gene: 4. Germline CDR1 is MDHEN and CDR2 is SYDVKM. This CDR3 has 13 residues. The CDR3 nucleotides read TGTGCCAGCAGGACAGGGGTGCGAGATACGCAGTATTTT. It translates to CASRTGVRDTQYF. Combining the CDR3 with reference TRBV28 and TRBJ2-3 gives the whole variable domain DVKVTQSSRYLVKRTGEKVFLECVQDMDHENMFWYRQDPGLGLRLIYFSYDVKMKEKGDIPEGYSVSREKKERFSLILESASTNQTSMYLCASRTGVRDTQYFGPGTRLTVL.

This sequence joins TRBV2 and TRBJ2-3; 9 bases are a match to TRBD2. This CDR3 has 14 residues. Germline V gene lookup returns CDR1 SNHLY and CDR2 FYNNEI. V dropped 9 bases and J dropped 2; count of bases not matched to a gene: 6. The CDR3 DNA is TGTGCCAGTTGGACTAGCGACCTCACAGATACGCAGTATTTT. Encoded protein: CASWTSDLTDTQYF. Complete variable domain (other parts from reference TRBV2 and TRBJ2-3): EPEVTQTPSHQVTQMGQEVILRCVPISNHLYFYWYRQILGQKVEFLVSFYNNEISEKSEIFDDQFSVERPDGSNFTLKIRSTKLEDSAMYFCASWTSDLTDTQYFGPGTRLTVL.

This chain joins TRBV6-1 and TRBJ2-3; 9 bases are a match to TRBD1. This CDR3 has 15 amino acids. CDR1 and CDR2 from the germline V gene are MNHNS and SASEGT. Trimming cost V 6 bases and J 1 base; bases outside gene matches: 5. CDR3 coding DNA: TGTGCCAGCAGCGGACAGGGGATGGGCACAGATACGCAGTATTTT. Encoded protein: CASSGQGMGTDTQYF.

This clone was picked up one time. V gene TRBV4-1 combines with J gene TRBJ1-1, with 8 nucleotides matching TRBD1. J lost 6 bases, V lost 0 bases, and 9 bases had no gene match. The germline V gene encodes CDR1 MGHRA and CDR2 YSYEKL. The CDR3 has 16 residues. The CDR3 protein is CASSQDSRGRGPEAFF. The CDR3 region has the DNA TGCGCCAGCAGCCAAGATAGCAGGGGGCGAGGGCCTGAAGCTTTCTTT.

CDR3 nucleotide sequence: TGTGCCAGCAGCCCGTACCGGACAGGGGGCGGGGAGACCCAGTACTTC. Residues: CASSPYRTGGGETQYF. V and J are TRBV6-6 and TRBJ2-5; TRBD1 matches 11 bases. The CDR3 is 16 amino acids. The germline V gene has CDR1 MNHNY and CDR2 SVGAGI (reference sequence). V gave up 6 bases and J gave up 5 bases; unmatched junction bases: 11.

The rearrangement uses TRBV14 and TRBJ1-4; D call uncertain. Germline V gives CDR1 SGHDN, CDR2 FVKESK. The CDR3 is 13 residues long. Trimming pared 6 bases from V and 5 bases from J, leaving 10 bases between. This CDR3 reads CASSRGANEKLFF. DNA of the CDR3: TGTGCCAGCAGTCGGGGAGCGAATGAAAAACTGTTTTTT.

This clone showed up just once. The V and J genes are TRBV5-4 and TRBJ1-2; 7 positions agree with TRBD1. Germline CDR1 is SGHNT and CDR2 is YYREEE (reference sequence). J lost 2 bases, V lost 6 bases, and 7 bases had no gene match. The CDR3 consists of 14 residues. The CDR3 region is CASTGPGQNYGYTF. In nucleotides, the CDR3 is TGTGCCAGCACGGGACCGGGACAGAACTATGGCTACACCTTC.

This chain uses TRBV6-5 with TRBJ1-5; D uncertain. Germline loops: CDR1 MNHEY, CDR2 SVGAGI. V was pared by 4 bases and J by 0 bases, with 7 bases between. This CDR3 is 14 amino acids long. CDR3 amino acids: CASSSYSSNQPQHF. The CDR3 DNA sequence: TGTGCCAGCAGTTCGTACAGTAGCAATCAGCCCCAGCATTTT.

The chain combines TRBV29-1 with TRBJ1-2; TRBD1 aligns across 7 bases. Germline V lookup: CDR1 SQVTM, CDR2 ANQGSEA. Trimming cost V 5 bases and J 4 bases; bases outside gene matches: 7. The CDR3 covers 13 residues. CDR3 nucleotides: TGCAGCGTTTTTACAGGGGACGGCTATGGCTACACCTTC. It translates to CSVFTGDGYGYTF.

This sequence joins TRBV5-8 and TRBJ2-7; 10 bases align to TRBD1. Looked up from germline, CDR1 is SGHTS and CDR2 is YDEGEE. The CDR3 contains 19 residues. With 2 bases clipped from V and 2 bases from J, the junction kept 16 bases outside the gene matches. CDR3: CASSFIVSTGGTWTYEQYF. In DNA, the CDR3 is TGTGCCAGCAGCTTTATCGTCTCGACAGGGGGCACTTGGACCTACGAGCAGTACTTC.

The chain couples TRBV5-6 to TRBJ1-2; D possibly corresponds to TRBD1 (5 bases). CDR1 and CDR2 from the germline V gene are SGHDT and YYEEEE. V was clipped by 7 bases and J by 4 bases, with 17 bases between them. CDR3 length: 14 residues. The DNA of the CDR3 is TGTGCCAGCCGTCTAAGGGGCACCGGCTATGGCTACACCTTC. This encodes CASRLRGTGYGYTF.

V and J are TRBV5-1 and TRBJ2-7; TRBD1 might be the D (6 bases). Germline CDR1 is SGHRS and CDR2 is YFSETQ. The CDR3 consists of 16 residues. Trimming cost V 3 bases and J 2 bases, with 18 bases left between them. The CDR3 nucleotides read TGCGCCAGCAGCTCCGGGTCGACAGGTTATACCTACGAGCAGTACTTC. It is translated as CASSSGSTGYTYEQYF. Full variable domain (rest looked up from reference TRBV5-1 and TRBJ2-7): KAGVTQTPRYLIKTRGQQVTLSCSPISGHRSVSWYQQTPGQGLQFLFEYFSETQRNKGNFPGRFSGRQFSNSRSEMNVSTLELGDSALYLCASSSGSTGYTYEQYFGPGTRLTVT.

The V call is TRBV5-1, the J call TRBJ1-2, with 9 positions matching TRBD1. Per the germline V gene, CDR1 is SGHRS and CDR2 is YFSETQ. With 2 bases clipped from V and 6 bases from J, the junction kept 8 bases outside the gene matches. The length of the CDR3 is 15 residues. The CDR3 DNA follows: TGCGCCAGCAGCTTCTCACAGGGGGCGAAGGATGGCTACACCTTC. Its protein product is CASSFSQGAKDGYTF.

The sample holds one count of this clone. V usage is TRBV6-1 and J usage is TRBJ1-2; D uncertain. Germline-derived CDR1 and CDR2 are MNHNS and SASEGT. The V end lost 5 bases, the J end lost 6 bases, and 13 bases lay between the germline ends. This CDR3 has 13 amino acids. CDR3 coding DNA: TGTGCCAGCAGTTCGTCCATGAGGAATGGCTACACCTTC. This encodes CASSSSMRNGYTF.

The genes are TRBV23-1 and TRBJ1-1; the D is unclear. TRBV23-1 is treated as an ORF (open reading frame) with a function not yet certain. This CDR3 has 16 amino acids. The germline V and J ends were trimmed by 10 bases and 9 bases, with 30 bases remaining between them. In DNA form, the CDR3 reads TGCGCCAAAGTCTCGCGGAGGGAGCACTGTAGGTTGAAAGCTTTCTTT. Its translation: CAKVSRREHCRLKAFF.

The genes are TRBV6-5 and TRBJ1-5; D gene ambiguous. The V and J ends lost 2 bases and 7 bases respectively, with 9 bases between them. The CDR3 extends over 13 amino acids. CDR1 MNHEY and CDR2 SVGAGI come from the germline V gene. CDR3 nucleotides: TGTGCCAGCAGTTACATATCGAGGCAGCCCCAGCATTTT. It codes for CASSYISRQPQHF.

A note on this clone: The sample holds other DNA sequences that translate to the same CDR3. The genes are TRBV6-5 and TRBJ1-5, with TRBD1 as a possible D gene (5 bases). From germline, CDR1 is MNHEY and CDR2 SVGAGI. The CDR3 spans 15 residues. Trimming cost V 5 bases and J 1 base, with 12 bases left between them. The CDR3 sequence: CASSLGVGSNQPQHF. The CDR3 nucleotides read TGTGCCAGCAGTCTAGGGGTCGGGAGCAATCAGCCCCAGCATTTT.

V usage is TRBV7-9 and J usage is TRBJ2-1; TRBD1 matches at 9 bases. Germline CDR1 and CDR2: SEHNR and FQNEAQ (reference sequence). V dropped 5 bases and J dropped 8; count of bases not matched to a gene: 10. The CDR3 loop spans 15 amino acids. This chain's CDR3 is CASSVTGTGFDEQFF. The CDR3 DNA is TGTGCCAGCAGCGTCACCGGGACAGGGTTCGATGAGCAGTTCTTC.

The rearrangement joins TRBV6-6 to TRBJ2-3; perhaps TRBD2 as D (7 bases). V dropped 6 bases and J dropped 2 bases, with 12 bases sitting between them. Germline V lookup: CDR1 MNHNY, CDR2 SVGAGI (reference sequence). CDR3 length: 14 residues. The CDR3 DNA reads as TGTGCCAGCAGCCCGGGGGGCCCCACAGATACGCAGTATTTT. This codes for CASSPGGPTDTQYF.

The rearrangement links TRBV7-6 to TRBJ1-4, with 9 bases lining up with TRBD1. CDR3 length equals 17 residues. V shed 0 bases, J shed 2 bases, and the junction held 4 bases outside the gene matches. Germline V gene data show CDR1 as SGHVS and CDR2 as FNYEAQ. The DNA for the CDR3 is TGTGCCAGCAGCTTAGCCTACAGGGGGCTTACTAATGAAAAACTGTTTTTT. This gives the protein CASSLAYRGLTNEKLFF. The complete variable domain, with remaining parts taken from reference TRBV7-6 and TRBJ1-4, reads GAGVSQSPRYKVTKRGQDVALRCDPISGHVSLYWYRQALGQGPEFLTYFNYEAQQDKSGLPNDRFSAERPEGSISTLTIQRTEQRDSAMYRCASSLAYRGLTNEKLFFGSGTQLSVL.

The chain has TRBV10-1 and TRBJ2-7; TRBD2 aligns across 7 bases. This CDR3 contains 16 residues. Trimming cost V 1 base and J 2 bases; bases outside gene matches: 8. CDR1 and CDR2 from the germline V gene are WNHNN and SYGVQD (reference sequence). The CDR3 nucleotides are TGCGCCAGCAGTGAGTTTCTGAGCGGGGCAACCTACGAGCAGTACTTC. Its protein is CASSEFLSGATYEQYF.

This sequence joins TRBV7-8 and TRBJ1-1; D perhaps matches TRBD1 (6 bases). This CDR3 contains 14 residues. From germline, CDR1 is SGHVS and CDR2 FQNEAQ. V dropped 4 bases and J dropped 6 bases, with 15 bases sitting between them. The CDR3 is CASSSETGIAEAFF. CDR3 coding DNA: TGTGCCAGCAGCTCCGAAACAGGGATCGCTGAAGCTTTCTTT. The complete variable domain, with remaining parts taken from reference TRBV7-8 and TRBJ1-1, reads GAGVSQSPRYKVAKRGQDVALRCDPISGHVSLFWYQQALGQGPEFLTYFQNEAQLDKSGLPSDRFFAERPEGSVSTLKIQRTQQEDSAVYLCASSSETGIAEAFFGQGTRLTVV.